This TCR beta chain was profiled in a study of response to subunit inactivated influenza vaccine. General study points: Few additional T cells are recruited per seasonal influenza vaccination, authors suggested.

TCRdb independently ran MiXCR on the RT-PCR reads; one entry per CDR3 protein. The sample has around 570,000 distinct CDR3 sequences; around 8% are singletons. This clonotype turned up a few times. Its specificity is unknown. The CDR3 totals 17 residues. Per the germline V gene, CDR1 is LGHNA and CDR2 is YSLEER. V shed 1 base and J shed 7 bases, with 20 bases lying between them. The sequence came from a man in his fifties or sixties who received an inactivated influenza vaccine. The chain recombines TRBV4-3 with TRBJ1-3; D is perhaps TRBD1 (6 bases). Sequencing used PBMCs from blood, obtained about 24 months after vaccination. CDR3 loop: CASSQVLSGEMWNTIYF. For the CDR3, the DNA is TGCGCCAGCAGCCAAGTTTTGTCAGGGGAGATGTGGAACACCATATATTTT.